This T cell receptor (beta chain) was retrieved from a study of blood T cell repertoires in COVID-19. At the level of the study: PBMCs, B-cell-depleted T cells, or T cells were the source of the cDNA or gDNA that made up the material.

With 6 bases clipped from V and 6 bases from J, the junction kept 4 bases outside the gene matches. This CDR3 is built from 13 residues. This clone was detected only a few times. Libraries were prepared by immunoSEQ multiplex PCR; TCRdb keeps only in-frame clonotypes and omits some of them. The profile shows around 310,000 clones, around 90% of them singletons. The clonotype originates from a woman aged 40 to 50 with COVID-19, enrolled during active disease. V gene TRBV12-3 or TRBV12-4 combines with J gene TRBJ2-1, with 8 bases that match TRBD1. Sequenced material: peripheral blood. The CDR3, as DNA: TGTGCCAGCAGCCTCGGACAGGGCAATGAGCAGTTCTTC. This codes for CASSLGQGNEQFF.